Each of the 28 T cell receptor beta chains below was sequenced from the same sample in a study of blood T cell repertoires in COVID-19. Assay: immunoSEQ multiplex PCR; the TCRdb copy retains only in-frame clones and omits some. The sample has about 200,000 clones, over 80% seen once; the top ten hold approximately 3%. The source material was PBMCs or T cells enriched from blood (not recorded which). Every receptor here comes from a woman in her 30s who had been exposed to COVID-19.

CDR3 in DNA: TGTGCCAGCAGCTTCGGACAGGGGCAGCCCCAGCATTTT. It is translated as CASSFGQGQPQHF. The chain couples TRBV7-6 to TRBJ1-5, with 9 positions matching TRBD1. V shed 3 bases and J 7 bases; nucleotides not matched to a gene: 1. The germline CDR1 and CDR2 sequences are SGHVS and FNYEAQ. The CDR3 sequence is 13 residues long. The full variable domain, in which reference TRBV7-6 and TRBJ1-5 provide the parts outside the CDR3, is GAGVSQSPRYKVTKRGQDVALRCDPISGHVSLYWYRQALGQGPEFLTYFNYEAQQDKSGLPNDRFSAERPEGSISTLTIQRTEQRDSAMYRCASSFGQGQPQHFGDGTRLSIL.

The chain is built from TRBV3-1 (or the pseudogene TRBV3-2) and TRBJ1-2, with D uncertain. The CDR3 runs 12 residues. Germline CDR1 is LGHDT and CDR2 is YNNKEL (reference sequence). Between the trimmed V and J ends, which lost 4 bases and 5 bases, there was a span of 8 bases. The CDR3 sequence is CASSPQNYGYTF. The CDR3 nucleotides read TGTGCCAGCAGCCCCCAAAATTATGGCTACACCTTC.

The CDR3 loop is CASSLRQGSSLVTEAFF. The CDR3 bases are TGTGCCAGCAGCTTGCGCCAGGGCTCCTCGCTCGTCACTGAAGCTTTCTTT. J is TRBJ1-1 and V is TRBV5-4, with D perhaps matching TRBD1 (5 bases). The CDR3 totals 17 residues. Germline V gives CDR1 SGHNT, CDR2 YYREEE (reference sequence). Trimming took 1 base from V and 4 from J, leaving 20 bases between them.

V and J are TRBV19 and TRBJ2-5, with D tentatively TRBD1 (6 bases). Germline values: CDR1 LNHDA, CDR2 SQIVND (reference sequence). Trimming shortened V by 6 bases and J by 1 base, and 15 bases separated the two germline ends. The CDR3 spans 15 residues. The CDR3 DNA follows: TGTGCCAGTAGCTCCTTACAGGGTTCCCAAGAGACCCAGTACTTC. Its translation is CASSSLQGSQETQYF.

This clone was counted once. The chain joins TRBV30 to TRBJ1-2; TRBD1 agrees at 11 bases. The germline V gene encodes CDR1 GTSNPN and CDR2 SVGIG (reference sequence). The CDR3 contains 11 residues. After removal of 8 bases from V and 4 bases from J, the junction contained 0 bases not matched to a gene. This CDR3 is CAGTGGYGYTF. CDR3 coding DNA: TGTGCCGGGACAGGGGGCTATGGCTACACCTTC.

The V gene is TRBV30, the J gene TRBJ2-5, with TRBD1 matching 9 bases. The germline V gene has CDR1 GTSNPN and CDR2 SVGIG (reference sequence). This CDR3 has 14 residues. Germline trimming cut 3 bases from V and 1 base from J; bases unmatched to any gene: 3. The CDR3 coding sequence is TGTGCCTGGAGCCTGGGACAGGGCCAAGAGACCCAGTACTTC. Residues: CAWSLGQGQETQYF.

The chain joins TRBV6-2 or TRBV6-3 to TRBJ2-7; D is unclear. This CDR3 has 11 amino acids. Trimming shortened V by 5 bases and J by 4 bases, and 6 bases separated the two germline ends. Germline loops: CDR1 MNHEY, CDR2 SVGEGT. CDR3 nucleotides: TGTGCCAGCAGTCTTTTATACGAGCAGTACTTC. Translated, it gives CASSLLYEQYF.

The chain combines TRBV6-5 with TRBJ2-2; TRBD2 aligns across 7 bases. J gave up 7 bases and V 4 bases, and 12 bases lay outside the gene matches. The CDR3 is made up of 16 amino acids. Looked up from germline, CDR1 is MNHEY and CDR2 is SVGAGI. The CDR3 DNA follows: TGTGCCAGCAGTTGCAAATCCTCGGGGGGTGACGGGGAGCTGTTTTTT. As protein: CASSCKSSGGDGELFF.

The table lists this clone with a few counts. V usage is TRBV19 and J usage is TRBJ2-7; 10 bases fit TRBD1. V lost 7 bases, J lost 5 bases, and 11 bases stayed unmatched. CDR3 length equals 15 residues. Germline assignment: CDR1 LNHDA and CDR2 SQIVND (reference sequence). The CDR3 protein is CASTPRGTGVNEQYF. CDR3 in DNA: TGTGCCAGTACCCCTAGGGGGACAGGGGTCAACGAGCAGTACTTC.

The gene calls are TRBV6-5 and TRBJ1-5, with D perhaps matching TRBD1 (5 bases). This CDR3 region has 15 residues. V lost 2 bases to trimming and J lost 3 bases, with 11 bases between them. Germline V gene lookup returns CDR1 MNHEY and CDR2 SVGAGI. In DNA form, the CDR3 reads TGTGCCAGCAGTTACGGGCAGGGTAACAATCAGCCCCAGCATTTT. Its translation: CASSYGQGNNQPQHF.

CDR3 amino acids: CASGLVPLKDREGEETQYF. CDR3 nucleotides: TGTGCTAGTGGTTTGGTACCTCTTAAGGACAGGGAGGGGGAAGAGACCCAGTACTTC. The V call is TRBV12-5, the J call TRBJ2-5, with a tentative D call TRBD1 (8 bases). This CDR3 is 19 amino acids long. V lost 0 bases, J lost 3 bases, and 23 bases lay in between. The germline V gene has CDR1 LGHNT and CDR2 FRNRAP.

The rearrangement uses TRBV30 and TRBJ1-1; no clear D gene. CDR1 GTSNPN and CDR2 SVGIG come from the germline V gene (reference sequence). The ends were cut back, 2 bases at V and 11 bases at J, with 21 bases in the middle. This CDR3 spans 14 amino acids. CDR3 nucleotides: TGTGCCTGGAGTAAGGAACAGTCTAAGGGAGCCGCTTTCTTT. It is translated as CAWSKEQSKGAAFF.

A note on this clone: At the DNA level, this CDR3 is encoded by other sequences in the same sample as well. This chain joins TRBV5-4 and TRBJ2-7; TRBD1 matches at 7 bases. Per the germline V gene, CDR1 is SGHNT and CDR2 is YYREEE (reference sequence). CDR3 size: 13 residues. The J segment lost 4 bases and the V segment lost 4 bases, leaving 5 bases of the junction unmatched. CDR3 in DNA: TGTGCCAGCAGCCTAAGGACAGGTTACGAGCAGTACTTC. Translation gives CASSLRTGYEQYF.

This clone is a singleton in its sample. V is TRBV6-5 and J is TRBJ1-1; tentatively, D is TRBD1 (6 bases). CDR3 length: 12 residues. Trimming took 6 bases from V and 5 from J, leaving 10 bases between them. Per the germline V gene, CDR1 is MNHEY and CDR2 is SVGAGI. DNA of the CDR3: TGTGCCAGCAGCCTCGGGACAACTGAAGCTTTCTTT. Its protein is CASSLGTTEAFF.

The rearrangement uses TRBV12-3 or TRBV12-4 and TRBJ1-1; D ambiguous. The CDR3 runs to 13 residues. Trimming removed 7 bases at V and 5 bases at J, with 14 bases between. The CDR3, as DNA: TGTGCCAGCACCCTGGGCGTAAGGACTGAAGCTTTCTTT. It translates to CASTLGVRTEAFF.

V usage is TRBV5-1 and J usage is TRBJ2-2, with a tentative D call TRBD2 (7 bases). This CDR3 has 17 residues. Trimming cost V 4 bases and J 7 bases, with 23 bases left between them. The germline V gene encodes CDR1 SGHRS and CDR2 YFSETQ. CDR3: CASSPPEGGARVGELFF. For the CDR3, the DNA is TGCGCCAGCAGCCCACCTGAAGGGGGGGCAAGGGTCGGGGAGCTGTTTTTT. The variable domain in full, with the rest retrieved from reference TRBV5-1 and TRBJ2-2, is KAGVTQTPRYLIKTRGQQVTLSCSPISGHRSVSWYQQTPGQGLQFLFEYFSETQRNKGNFPGRFSGRQFSNSRSEMNVSTLELGDSALYLCASSPPEGGARVGELFFGEGSRLTVL.

This clone is a singleton in its sample. The chain recombines TRBV27 with TRBJ1-6; D is ambiguous. This CDR3 is 14 amino acids long. Trimming shortened V by 7 bases and J by 7 bases, and 14 bases separated the two germline ends. Germline assignment: CDR1 MNHEY and CDR2 SMNVEV (reference sequence). In DNA, the CDR3 is TGTGCCAGCACCCCGGGTCAGCCGAATTCACCCCTCCACTTT. Amino acid sequence: CASTPGQPNSPLHF.

The V call is TRBV2, the J call TRBJ2-3, with 9 bases aligning to TRBD2. CDR1 and CDR2 from the germline V gene are SNHLY and FYNNEI. There are 15 residues in the CDR3. V dropped 8 bases and J dropped 4; count of bases not matched to a gene: 10. CDR3 bases: TGTGCCAGCTCTCCCCGGGGCGGGGGGGCAGATACGCAGTATTTT. This sequence encodes CASSPRGGGADTQYF.

The chain has TRBV7-2 and TRBJ2-7; 7 bases map to TRBD2. Trimming removed 0 bases from V and 0 bases from J; junction bases left unmatched: 8. The CDR3 has 17 amino acids. Per the germline V gene, CDR1 is SGHTA and CDR2 is FQGNSA. The CDR3 coding sequence is TGTGCCAGCAGCTTAGCCGGGACTGGGGGGGTCTCCTACGAGCAGTACTTC. It is translated as CASSLAGTGGVSYEQYF.

The CDR3 loop reads CASSLRRGGDSNQPQHF. CDR3 bases: TGTGCCAGCAGTTTACGTCGCGGGGGGGATAGCAATCAGCCCCAGCATTTT. The gene calls are TRBV27 and TRBJ1-5; D perhaps matches TRBD1 (5 bases). V lost 2 bases, J lost 0 bases, and 14 bases lay in between. The CDR3 runs to 17 residues. Per germline, CDR1 MNHEY and CDR2 SMNVEV (reference sequence).

This chain uses TRBV7-2 with TRBJ2-7; tentatively, D is TRBD1 (6 bases). The CDR3 is made up of 15 amino acids. CDR1 is SGHTA, CDR2 FQGNSA, per germline. V was clipped by 5 bases and J by 5 bases, with 19 bases between them. CDR3 DNA sequence: TGTGCCAGCAGCCCGCGGACAGCCGGGTTCGACGAGCAGTACTTC. Its protein product is CASSPRTAGFDEQYF.

The chain carries TRBV2 and TRBJ1-1; maybe TRBD1 (5 bases). CDR3 size: 13 residues. The germline V gene encodes CDR1 SNHLY and CDR2 FYNNEI. V shed 10 bases and J shed 0 bases, with 12 bases lying between them. CDR3 bases: TGTGCCAACAAGGAGACAGTGAACACTGAAGCTTTCTTT. Protein sequence: CANKETVNTEAFF.

The chain is built from TRBV20-1 and TRBJ2-7; 12 bases agree with TRBD1. The CDR3 consists of 14 residues. Germline V gives CDR1 DFQATT, CDR2 SNEGSKA (reference sequence). V lost 3 bases, J lost 7 bases, and 7 bases stayed unmatched. CDR3 loop: CSASLGQGAREQYF. The CDR3 DNA sequence: TGCAGTGCTAGTTTGGGACAGGGGGCTCGGGAGCAGTACTTC.

V and J are TRBV5-1 and TRBJ2-3; D not certain. The CDR3 length is 14 residues. Looked up from germline, CDR1 is SGHRS and CDR2 is YFSETQ. Trimming removed 3 bases from V and 5 bases from J, with 13 bases in between. The CDR3 protein is CASSWKRGGDTQYF. For the CDR3, the DNA is TGCGCCAGCAGCTGGAAAAGAGGCGGAGATACGCAGTATTTT.

This chain links TRBV3-1 (or the pseudogene TRBV3-2) with TRBJ1-4, with 9 bases matching TRBD1. The CDR3 is made up of 16 amino acids. The V gene end was trimmed by 6 bases and the J gene end by 8 bases; junction bases not matched to a gene: 13. Germline lookup yields CDR1 LGHDT and CDR2 YNNKEL (reference sequence). Written as DNA, the CDR3 is TGTGCCAGCAGTCCGGGACAGGGCCTGTCTGGGGAAAAACTGTTTTTT. It translates to CASSPGQGLSGEKLFF.

This rearrangement joins TRBV2 to TRBJ2-7; possibly TRBD1 for D (6 bases). Germline loops: CDR1 SNHLY, CDR2 FYNNEI. Trimming stripped 10 bases from V and 4 bases from J, with 14 bases between. CDR3 length equals 12 residues. This CDR3 reads CATTGLGYEQYF. The CDR3 nucleotides read TGTGCCACCACAGGGTTGGGTTACGAGCAGTACTTC. The full variable domain, in which reference TRBV2 and TRBJ2-7 provide the parts outside the CDR3, is EPEVTQTPSHQVTQMGQEVILRCVPISNHLYFYWYRQILGQKVEFLVSFYNNEISEKSEIFDDQFSVERPDGSNFTLKIRSTKLEDSAMYFCATTGLGYEQYFGPGTRLTVT.

This chain uses TRBV10-1 with TRBJ2-2; D is perhaps TRBD1 or TRBD2 (5 bases each). V was cut by 6 bases and J by 6 bases, with 14 bases left in between. Looked up from germline, CDR1 is WNHNN and CDR2 is SYGVQD (reference sequence). This CDR3 spans 14 amino acids. The CDR3 is CASREDIGSGELFF. The CDR3 coding sequence is TGCGCCAGCAGGGAGGACATCGGATCCGGGGAGCTGTTTTTT.

The chain carries TRBV14 and TRBJ1-2, with a possible D match to TRBD1 (5 bases). The length of the CDR3 is 15 residues. CDR1 and CDR2 (germline): SGHDN, FVKESK. V was pared by 2 bases and J by 2 bases, with 12 bases between. CDR3 sequence (DNA): TGTGCCAGCAGCCAACAGGGCGGAGGGAACTATGGCTACACCTTC. This translates into CASSQQGGGNYGYTF.